This record looks at one TCR beta chain sequence and its context. The antigen remains unidentified. TCRdb keeps only in-frame clones here, not all; method: immunoSEQ multiplex PCR. This table holds around 350,000 clones, roughly 88% found once. V was shortened by 6 bases and J by 1 base, with 13 bases between the two germline ends. This CDR3 contains 15 residues. The V gene's germline CDR1 is SNHLY and CDR2 FYNNEI. This specimen belongs to a study of cytomegalovirus exposure and HLA in healthy donors. The wider study: Per a later analysis, the approximately 690 first-cohort and 120 validation repertoires shared one platform.

Study-level results: As confirmed in vitro, three CMV-associated chains were specific for CMV antigens. While the bulk of TCR sequences proved rare, some public TCRs turned up in many donors.

Sequencing was carried out using PBMCs. This clonotype was sampled from a woman under 30 in good health and CMV-seronegative. The rearrangement joins TRBV2 to TRBJ1-5, with D possibly being TRBD1 (5 bases). CDR3 bases: TGTGCCAGCAGGCCCGGGGGATGGAGCAATCAGCCCCAGCATTTT. This gives the protein CASRPGGWSNQPQHF.